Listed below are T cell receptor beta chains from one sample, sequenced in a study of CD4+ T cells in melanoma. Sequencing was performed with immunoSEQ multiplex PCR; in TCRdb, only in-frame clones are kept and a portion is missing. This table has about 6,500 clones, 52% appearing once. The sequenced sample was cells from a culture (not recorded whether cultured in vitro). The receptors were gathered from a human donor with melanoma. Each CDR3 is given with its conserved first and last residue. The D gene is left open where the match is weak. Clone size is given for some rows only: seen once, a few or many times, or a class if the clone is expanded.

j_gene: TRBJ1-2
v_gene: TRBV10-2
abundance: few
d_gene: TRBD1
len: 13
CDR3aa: CASSLDRQSGYTF
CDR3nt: TGCGCCAGCAGCCTGGACAGGCAGAGTGGCTACACCTTC

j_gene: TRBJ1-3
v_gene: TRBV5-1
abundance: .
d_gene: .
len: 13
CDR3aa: CASREGTGNTIYF
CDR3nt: TGCGCCAGCAGGGAGGGAACTGGAAACACCATATATTTT

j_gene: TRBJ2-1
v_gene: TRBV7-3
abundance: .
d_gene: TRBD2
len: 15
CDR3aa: CASSLAGGYATEQFF
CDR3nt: TGTGCCAGCAGCTTGGCCGGGGGGTATGCAACGGAGCAGTTCTTC

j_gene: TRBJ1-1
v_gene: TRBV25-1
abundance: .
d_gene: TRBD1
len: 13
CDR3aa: CASSTGGRTEAFF
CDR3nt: TGTGCCAGCAGTACAGGGGGCAGAACTGAAGCTTTCTTT

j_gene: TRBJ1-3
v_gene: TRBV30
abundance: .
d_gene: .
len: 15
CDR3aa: CAWSTGRYSGNTIYF
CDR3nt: TGTGCCTGGAGTACAGGACGGTACTCTGGAAACACCATATATTTT

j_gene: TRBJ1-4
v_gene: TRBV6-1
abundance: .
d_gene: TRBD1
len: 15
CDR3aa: CASSTGGFTNEKLFF
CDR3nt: TGTGCCAGCTCGACAGGGGGTTTCACTAATGAAAAACTGTTTTTT

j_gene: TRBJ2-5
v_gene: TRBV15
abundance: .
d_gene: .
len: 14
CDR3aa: CATSIRDPQETQYF
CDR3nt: TGTGCCACCAGCATCCGAGACCCGCAAGAGACCCAGTACTTC

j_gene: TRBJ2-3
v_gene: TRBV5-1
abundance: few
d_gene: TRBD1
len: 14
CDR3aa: CASSAGQGTDTQYF
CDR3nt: TGCGCCAGCAGCGCGGGACAGGGCACAGATACGCAGTATTTT

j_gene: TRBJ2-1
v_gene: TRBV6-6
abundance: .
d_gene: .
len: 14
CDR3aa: CASSYSRTQNEQFF
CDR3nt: TGTGCCAGCAGTTACTCGAGGACTCAGAATGAGCAGTTCTTC

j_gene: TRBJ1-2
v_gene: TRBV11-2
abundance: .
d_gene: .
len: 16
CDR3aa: CASSPEGAGVWDGYTF
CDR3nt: TGTGCCAGCAGCCCGGAGGGAGCGGGGGTATGGGATGGCTACACCTTC

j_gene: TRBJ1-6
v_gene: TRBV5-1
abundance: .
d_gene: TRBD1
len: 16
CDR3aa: CASSPQTGLGNSPLHF
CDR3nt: TGCGCCAGCAGCCCGCAGACAGGGTTGGGCAATTCACCCCTCCACTTT

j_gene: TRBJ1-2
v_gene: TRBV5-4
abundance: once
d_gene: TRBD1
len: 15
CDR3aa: CASSPRTTGGDGYTF
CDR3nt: TGTGCCAGCAGCCCACGGACTACAGGGGGCGATGGCTACACCTTC

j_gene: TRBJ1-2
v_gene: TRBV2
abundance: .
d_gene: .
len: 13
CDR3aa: CASSHRDLYGYTF
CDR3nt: TGTGCCAGCAGTCACAGGGACCTCTATGGCTACACCTTC

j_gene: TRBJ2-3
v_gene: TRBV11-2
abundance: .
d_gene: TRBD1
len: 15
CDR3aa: CASSSYRGRGDTQYF
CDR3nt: TGTGCCAGCAGCTCCTACAGGGGGCGTGGAGATACGCAGTATTTT

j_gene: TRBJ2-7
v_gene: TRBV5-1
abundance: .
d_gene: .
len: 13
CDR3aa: CASSLQGSYEQYF
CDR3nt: TGCGCCAGCAGCCTACAGGGTTCCTACGAGCAGTACTTC

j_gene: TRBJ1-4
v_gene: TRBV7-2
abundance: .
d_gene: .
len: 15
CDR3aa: CASSPIRATNEKLFF
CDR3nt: TGTGCCAGCAGTCCGATCAGGGCAACTAATGAAAAACTGTTTTTT